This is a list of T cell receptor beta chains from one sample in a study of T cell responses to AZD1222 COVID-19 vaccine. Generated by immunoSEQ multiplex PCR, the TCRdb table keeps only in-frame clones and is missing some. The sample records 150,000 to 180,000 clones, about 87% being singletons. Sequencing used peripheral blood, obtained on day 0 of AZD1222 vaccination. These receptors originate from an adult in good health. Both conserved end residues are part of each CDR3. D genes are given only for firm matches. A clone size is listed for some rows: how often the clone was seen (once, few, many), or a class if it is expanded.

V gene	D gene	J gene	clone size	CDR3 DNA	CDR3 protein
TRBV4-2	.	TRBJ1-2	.	TGTGCCAGCAGCCAAGAGTACGGCTATGGCTACACCTTC	CASSQEYGYGYTF
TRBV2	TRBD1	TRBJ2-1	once	TGTGCCAGCAGGTACCGACAGGGGCTGGGCAATGAGCAGTTCTTC	CASRYRQGLGNEQFF
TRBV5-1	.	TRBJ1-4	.	TGCGCCAGCAGCGGATCAGGGGCGACTAATGAAAAACTGTTTTTT	CASSGSGATNEKLFF
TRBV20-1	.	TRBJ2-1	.	TGCAGTGCTAGTCTGGCTAGCTCCTACAATGAGCAGTTCTTC	CSASLASSYNEQFF
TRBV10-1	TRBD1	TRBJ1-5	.	TGCGCCAGCAGCAAGCCGGGACAGGGAGAACAGCCCCAGCATTTT	CASSKPGQGEQPQHF
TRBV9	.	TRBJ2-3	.	TGTGCCAGCAGCGTAGGGGCAACTAGCACAGATACGCAGTATTTT	CASSVGATSTDTQYF
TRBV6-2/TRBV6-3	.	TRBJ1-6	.	TGTGCCAGCAGTTACGAAGGTCCACCCCTCCACTTT	CASSYEGPPLHF
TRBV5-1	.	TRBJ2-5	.	TGCGCCAGCAGCTTTGGGGGCCTTGAAGAGACCCAGTACTTC	CASSFGGLEETQYF
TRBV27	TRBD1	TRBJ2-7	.	TGTGCCAGCAGTACGAGACAGGGGCTCACCTACGAGCAGTACTTC	CASSTRQGLTYEQYF
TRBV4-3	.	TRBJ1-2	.	TGCGCCAGCAGCCAAGTTATCCAGGGGCTTGGCGGCTACACCTTC	CASSQVIQGLGGYTF
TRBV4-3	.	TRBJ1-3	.	TGCGCCAGCAGCCAAGAGACAGGCCTCTTAGGTGGAAACACCATATATTTT	CASSQETGLLGGNTIYF
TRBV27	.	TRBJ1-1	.	TGTGCCAGCAGTGGTCTTAGGAACACTGAAGCTTTCTTT	CASSGLRNTEAFF
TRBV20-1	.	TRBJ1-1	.	TGCAGTGCCAGGACATTGAATGGGGCTTTCTTT	CSARTLNGAFF
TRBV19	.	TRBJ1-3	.	TGTGCCAGTATCCCAGACAGAAGAAACACCATATATTTT	CASIPDRRNTIYF
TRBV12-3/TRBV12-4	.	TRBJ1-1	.	TGTGCCAGCAGCCAAGAGGGACGCGCTGAAGCTTTCTTT	CASSQEGRAEAFF
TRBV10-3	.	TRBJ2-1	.	TGTGCCATCAGTGAGTCTGTACAGTTCAATGAGCAGTTCTTC	CAISESVQFNEQFF
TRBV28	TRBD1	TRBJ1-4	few	TGTGCCAGCAGCACTGCAGGGGGCGGCGGGGAAAAACTGTTTTTT	CASSTAGGGGEKLFF
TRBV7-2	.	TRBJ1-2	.	TGTGCCAGCAGCTTAGGGTCCAGCAAGAATGGCTACACCTTC	CASSLGSSKNGYTF
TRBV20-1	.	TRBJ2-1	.	TGCAGTGCTAGAGAAAATCTTGAGCAGTTCTTC	CSARENLEQFF
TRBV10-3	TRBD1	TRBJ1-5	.	TGTGCCATCAGTGAGGGGACAGGGGCTGGGCAGCCCCAGCATTTT	CAISEGTGAGQPQHF
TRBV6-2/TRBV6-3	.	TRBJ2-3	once	TGTGCCAGCAGTCGGGCGGAAGGCCGGATAGATACGCAGTATTTT	CASSRAEGRIDTQYF
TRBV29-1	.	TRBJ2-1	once	TGCAGCGGAACGGGACACCTCTCCTACAATGAGCAGTTCTTC	CSGTGHLSYNEQFF